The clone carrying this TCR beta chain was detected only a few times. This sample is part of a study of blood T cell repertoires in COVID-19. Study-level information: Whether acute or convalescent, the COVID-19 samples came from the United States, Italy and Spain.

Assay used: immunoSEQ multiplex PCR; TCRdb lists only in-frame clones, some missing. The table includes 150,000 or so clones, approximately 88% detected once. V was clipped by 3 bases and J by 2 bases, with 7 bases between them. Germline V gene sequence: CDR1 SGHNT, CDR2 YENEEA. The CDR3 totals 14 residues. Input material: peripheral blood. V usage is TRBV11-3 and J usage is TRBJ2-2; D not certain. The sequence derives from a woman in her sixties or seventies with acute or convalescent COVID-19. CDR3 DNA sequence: TGTGCCAGCAGCTTCTCAACAAACACCGGGGAGCTGTTTTTT. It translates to CASSFSTNTGELFF. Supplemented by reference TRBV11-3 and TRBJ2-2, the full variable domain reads EAGVVQSPRYKIIEKKQPVAFWCNPISGHNTLYWYLQNLGQGPELLIRYENEEAVDDSQLPKDRFSAERLKGVDSTLKIQPAELGDSAVYLCASSFSTNTGELFFGEGSRLTVL.